This T cell receptor (beta chain) derives from a study of shared clonotypes between healthy human individuals (dated by TCRdb to about 2020). About the study as a whole: A few men and two women, aged 18 to 49 years, made up the cohort. Libraries were prepared and TCR repertoires were sequenced by different laboratories using diverse techniques, in order to increase sequencing depth and limit assay-specific biases. The study deeply sequenced blood TCR repertoires of about five healthy adults to estimate repertoire size and the extent of clonotype sharing between individuals. Between about 0.8 and 8.9 billion PBMCs per donor were obtained by leukapheresis. For each donor, CD4 naive and CD4 memory were each run on three plates, CD8 naive on two plates, and CD8 memory on one plate. Findings and caveats that apply to the study as a whole: Higher generation probabilities were observed for clonotypes shared by all four sorted-subset donors than for non-shared clonotypes. Because the study included a small number of donors, the genetic and exposure-history diversity represented was limited. Sharing across several donors was observed for approximately 4.6% of naive CD4, under 4% of naive CD8, 2% to 2.5% of memory CD4, and roughly 0.43% of memory CD8 clonotypes. Only blood was sampled, and tissue TCR repertoires likely differ from those in blood. Naive subsets generally had larger estimated clonotype richness than memory subsets did. Even with the large sequencing depth, rarefaction of the sorted-subset datasets indicated that sequencing was incomplete. Based on pairwise subsampling, the degree of clonotype sharing among donors was expected to be affected by sequencing depth.

CD8 naive samples were obtained by positive selection for CCR7 among CD45RO-negative cells, yielding a CD45RA+CCR7+ population from which TemRA cells were excluded. Donors were healthy HIV-negative adults with no recently reported acute infections or vaccinations. All donors were Caucasian adults living in Nashville, Tennessee, USA. After blood collection by leukapheresis, PBMCs were isolated using Ficoll-Histopaque density gradient centrifugation and then cryopreserved in the vapor phase of liquid nitrogen. Analytical flow cytometry was used to check the purity and quantity of every magnetically sorted T cell population. Each sorted fraction had its genomic DNA isolated and then quantified by UV absorbance on a Nanodrop 2000c. Concerning this clone: Its antigen is not yet known. Base qualities are not at hand, and no much larger clone is one base apart.

Using the deep immunoSEQ assay, multiplex PCR amplified TCR CDR3 regions from genomic DNA. Extracted genomic DNA from each cell subset was distributed evenly across all wells of several immunoSEQ 96-well plates, and each plate was treated as a replicate. For sorted subsets, each replicate PCR was loaded with approximately 0.2 ug genomic DNA, equivalent to 25,000 to 30,000 T cell genomes. Purified libraries were quantified with a Qubit 3.0 fluorometer, sized on a Bioanalyzer 2100, and re-quantified with the KAPA Library Quantification kit. Every immunoSEQ 96-well plate was sequenced on a separate single-read 150-cycle Illumina NextSeq 550 flow cell. The original pipeline was this. The immunoSEQ output contained only junctional sequences without quality scores, so filtering could not match that applied to full-length reads. Sequences were annotated with PyIR, a Python wrapper for IgBLAST v1.9, using IMGT germline references to assign V/J genes and CDR3. Any read was removed if the V/J assignment was weak (E-value above 1e-6), the CDR3 was missing, or the read contained stop codons, out-of-frame junctions, or ambiguous translated residues. V3J clonotypes were defined by identical inferred V gene, J gene, and CDR3 amino acid sequence. Percentage overlap between repertoires was computed as shared unique clonotypes divided by the size of the smaller repertoire. Richness of each repertoire was evaluated using RTK rarefaction, the Chao1 estimator, and Recon v2.1 estimates of unobserved clonotypes. Generation probabilities for all TCRbeta clonotypes obtained by the gDNA method from a handful of donors were computed using OLGA. As stored in TCRdb, this immuneACCESS dataset retains in-frame rearrangements with V and J assigned. A fraction of the clones does not appear; measured against another copy, unresolved V genes explain less than half of the discrepancy, and the remainder lacks a known reason. V, J and clone size are taken as reported in that table, and D and trimming were inferred from the DNA itself. The sample table holds about 680,000 clones, of which 90% to 95% were seen once. About a quarter of the sample goes to the ten largest clones.

The TCR comes from a man aged 25-40 years in good health. The sequencing sample was made of naive CD8+ T cells sorted from blood. Taken with the paper, the label for cell subset or site translates to: CD45RA+CCR7+.

The nucleotides are TGTGCCAGCCGAAGCGAGGTGGACACTGAAGCTTTCTTT. Translation gives CASRSEVDTEAFF. The V gene is TRBV7-6 and the J gene is TRBJ1-1, with the D gene too uncertain to name. From the cysteine up to the phenylalanine, the CDR3 has a length of 13 residues. Only CDR3 DNA remains: 39 bases, in frame from the first base. CDR1 and CDR2 are read off the germline V gene as SGHVS and FNYEAQ. Deletion took 8 bases off V and 3 bases off J, with a span of 13 bases between the germline ends. The full variable domain, with segments outside the CDR3 supplied by the reference TRBV7-6 and TRBJ1-1 proteins, appears as GAGVSQSPRYKVTKRGQDVALRCDPISGHVSLYWYRQALGQGPEFLTYFNYEAQQDKSGLPNDRFSAERPEGSISTLTIQRTEQRDSAMYRCASRSEVDTEAFFGQGTRLTVV.